The 12 T cell receptor beta chains listed next were all sequenced from one sample in a study of blood T cells in healthy people across ages. Using a J-beta primer mix together with a sample-barcoded 5' primer, a second PCR was run for roughly 7 to 12 cycles. TCRdb re-analysed the 5' RACE reads in MiXCR, keeping a single row per CDR3 protein. Of around 1.5 million distinct CDR3 sequences listed, roughly 40% are singletons. Sequencing was carried out using blood. Receptors originate from a woman aged 18-30 years in good health.

The chain carries TRBV11-2 and TRBJ2-7, with 10 bases that match TRBD2. V was pared by 2 bases and J by 5 bases, with 9 bases of the junction left unmatched. Germline V gives CDR1 SGHAT, CDR2 FQNNGV. The CDR3 sequence is 16 residues long. CDR3 amino acids: CASSLNGLAGVDEQYF. In nucleotides, the CDR3 is TGTGCCAGCAGCTTAAACGGGCTAGCGGGAGTGGACGAGCAGTACTTC.

The chain uses TRBV9 and TRBJ2-7, with unresolved D. Germline values: CDR1 SGDLS, CDR2 YYNGEE. The V and J ends lost 3 bases and 3 bases respectively, with 16 bases between them. The CDR3 runs to 15 residues. This chain's CDR3 is CASSADQGFVYEQYF. The CDR3 DNA is TGTGCCAGCAGCGCCGACCAAGGGTTCGTCTACGAGCAGTACTTC. Drawing the rest from reference TRBV9 and TRBJ2-7, the complete variable domain is DSGVTQTPKHLITATGQRVTLRCSPRSGDLSVYWYQQSLDQGLQFLIQYYNGEERAKGNILERFSAQQFPDLHSELNLSSLELGDSALYFCASSADQGFVYEQYFGPGTRLTVT.

This chain uses TRBV20-1 with TRBJ1-1; a weak D match, TRBD1 (6 bases). This CDR3 is 12 amino acids long. Deletions cut 6 bases from V and 4 bases from J, with 12 bases between. Germline V gene lookup returns CDR1 DFQATT and CDR2 SNEGSKA (reference sequence). The CDR3: CSAPKQGTEAFF. The CDR3 region has the DNA TGCAGTGCCCCCAAACAGGGCACTGAAGCTTTCTTT.

This clonotype has only a few counts. The chain recombines TRBV6-1 with TRBJ2-1; D call uncertain. The CDR3 has 14 residues. Germline V gives CDR1 MNHNS, CDR2 SASEGT. V was clipped by 6 bases and J by 7 bases, with 16 bases between them. CDR3 coding DNA: TGTGCCAGCAGCCCCCCCAACAAAGGGAATGAGCAGTTCTTC. It translates to CASSPPNKGNEQFF.

This clonotype was found a few times. This sequence joins TRBV6-1 and TRBJ2-7; D not resolved. The CDR3 extends over 13 amino acids. V was clipped by 7 bases and J by 3 bases, with 13 bases between them. CDR1 and CDR2 (germline): MNHNS, SASEGT. Here the CDR3 DNA reads TGTGCCAGCATCCCACGGCAAAGCTACGAGCAGTACTTC. Residues: CASIPRQSYEQYF.

The chain couples TRBV7-8 to TRBJ2-3; D is unclear. The V and J ends lost 1 base and 5 bases respectively, with 10 bases between them. CDR3 size: 14 residues. Germline V CDR1 and CDR2: SGHVS, FQNEAQ. Here the CDR3 DNA reads TGTGCCAGCAGCTTAGTACAGTGGGGAGATACGCAGTATTTT. This codes for CASSLVQWGDTQYF.

This clonotype was observed a handful of times. The chain is built from TRBV5-1 and TRBJ2-3; TRBD2 aligns across 8 bases. The CDR3 runs 17 residues. Germline lookup yields CDR1 SGHRS and CDR2 YFSETQ. J lost 0 bases, V lost 0 bases, and 6 bases had no gene match. DNA of the CDR3: TGCGCCAGCAGCTTGGCGGCTAGCGGGCCCAGCACAGATACGCAGTATTTT. Translating gives CASSLAASGPSTDTQYF.

This clonotype was seen more than once but under ten times. The V and J genes are TRBV7-2 and TRBJ2-3; D may be TRBD2 (6 bases). The CDR3 extends over 16 amino acids. Per the germline V gene, CDR1 is SGHTA and CDR2 is FQGNSA. V lost 5 bases to trimming and J lost 5 bases, with 20 bases between them. The CDR3 DNA reads as TGTGCCAGCAGCCGTTTGGAGTGGGGGGATGTAGATACGCAGTATTTT. Protein: CASSRLEWGDVDTQYF.

The chain joins TRBV5-6 to TRBJ1-1; D not certain. The germline gives CDR1 SGHDT, CDR2 YYEEEE. The ends were cut back, 0 bases at V and 5 bases at J, with 14 bases in the middle. There are 15 residues in the CDR3. The CDR3 nucleotides are TGTGCCAGCAGCTTGGAGGGTGTGAAGCGAACTGAAGCTTTCTTT. Amino acids: CASSLEGVKRTEAFF.

This clonotype showed up just a few times. This chain uses TRBV20-1 with TRBJ1-2; D not resolved. The ends were cut back, 0 bases at V and 3 bases at J, with 17 bases in the middle. The V gene's germline CDR1 is DFQATT and CDR2 SNEGSKA (reference sequence). This CDR3 is built from 16 residues. As DNA, the CDR3 is TGCAGTGCTAGAGATAGAGGGCCCCCTTACCACTATGGCTACACCTTC. This codes for CSARDRGPPYHYGYTF.

CDR3 sequence: CSVGGTGFYGYTF. DNA for the CDR3: TGCAGCGTTGGGGGGACAGGGTTCTATGGCTACACCTTC. The chain employs TRBV29-1 and TRBJ1-2; TRBD1 aligns across 9 bases. CDR3 length equals 13 residues. V gave up 4 bases and J gave up 4 bases; unmatched junction bases: 4. From germline, CDR1 is SQVTM and CDR2 ANQGSEA.

This chain links TRBV28 with TRBJ1-6; 9 nucleotides align to TRBD1. Germline values: CDR1 MDHEN, CDR2 SYDVKM. After removal of 4 bases from V and 18 bases from J, the junction contained 19 bases not matched to a gene. CDR3 length: 16 amino acids. In DNA, the CDR3 is TGTGCCAGCAGTTCGACAGGGGGGTCCTATAATTCATCCCCCCACTTT. Its protein product is CASSSTGGSYNSSPHF.